One sample yielded the 2 T cell receptor beta chains listed below, sequenced in a study of T cell responses to AZD1222 COVID-19 vaccine (dated by TCRdb to the early 2020s). The library was generated by the immunoSEQ multiplex PCR assay. TCRdb mirrors the immuneACCESS table, restricted to in-frame sequences. Some clones are absent from its copies; in checked studies, under half trace to an unresolved V gene, and the reason for the others is unknown. The sample table records 140,000 to 150,000 clones; around 86% of these occur just once. Clones ranked in the top ten supply around 4.3% of the sample. The sample's time point label, decoded: baseline before first vaccination. According to the study, the label for this sample's treatment or condition signals: meningococcal conjugate vaccine given as trial control. The specimen comprised peripheral blood, sampled on day 0 of MenACWY control vaccination. All receptors come from an adult in good health.

This chain connects TRBV28 to TRBJ2-1; no reliable D call. V was clipped by 2 bases and J by 8 bases, with 4 bases between them. The germline V gene encodes CDR1 MDHEN and CDR2 SYDVKM. The length of the CDR3 is 11 residues. This chain's CDR3 is CASSLLDEQFF. CDR3 bases: TGTGCCAGCAGTTTACTCGATGAGCAGTTCTTC. The full variable domain, rest sourced from reference TRBV28 and TRBJ2-1, is DVKVTQSSRYLVKRTGEKVFLECVQDMDHENMFWYRQDPGLGLRLIYFSYDVKMKEKGDIPEGYSVSREKKERFSLILESASTNQTSMYLCASSLLDEQFFGPGTRLTVL.

This clone was counted only a few times. The chain combines TRBV19 with TRBJ1-4; 10 positions match TRBD1. The V gene end was trimmed by 7 bases and the J gene end by 8 bases; junction bases not matched to a gene: 4. The CDR3 extends over 13 amino acids. Germline V CDR1 and CDR2: LNHDA, SQIVND (reference sequence). DNA of the CDR3: TGTGCCAGTAACGACAGGGGGCGAGAAAAACTGTTTTTT. This encodes CASNDRGREKLFF.